This T cell receptor beta chain was recovered during a study of blood T cell repertoires in COVID-19. Germline V gives CDR1 SQVTM, CDR2 ANQGSEA. V was shortened by 7 bases and J by 0 bases, with 9 bases between the two germline ends. The CDR3 runs 12 residues. This clone was counted a few times. The data were produced by immunoSEQ multiplex PCR, yet TCRdb's version contains in-frame clones alone and is incomplete. The sample includes some 150,000 clones, around 90% of them seen just once. The chain is built from TRBV29-1 and TRBJ1-1; D perhaps matches TRBD1 (5 bases). The specimen sequenced was peripheral blood. The receptor was derived from a woman aged 60-75 years who had recovered from COVID-19. CDR3 DNA: TGCAGCGGAGAACAGGTGAACACTGAAGCTTTCTTT. It encodes CSGEQVNTEAFF.